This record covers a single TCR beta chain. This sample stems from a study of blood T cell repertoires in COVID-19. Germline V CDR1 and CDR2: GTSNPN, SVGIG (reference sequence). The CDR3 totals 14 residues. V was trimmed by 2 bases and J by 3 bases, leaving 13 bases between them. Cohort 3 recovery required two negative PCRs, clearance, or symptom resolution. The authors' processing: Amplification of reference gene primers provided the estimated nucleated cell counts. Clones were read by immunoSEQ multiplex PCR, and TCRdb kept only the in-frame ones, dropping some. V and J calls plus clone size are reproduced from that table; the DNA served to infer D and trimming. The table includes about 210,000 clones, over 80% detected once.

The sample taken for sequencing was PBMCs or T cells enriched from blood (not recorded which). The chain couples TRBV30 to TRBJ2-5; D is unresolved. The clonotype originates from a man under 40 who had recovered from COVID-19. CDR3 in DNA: TGTGCCTGGAGTTCCCAAGTGCTAGAAGAGACCCAGTACTTC. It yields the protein CAWSSQVLEETQYF. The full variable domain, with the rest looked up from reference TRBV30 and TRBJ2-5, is SQTIHQWPATLVQPVGSPLSLECTVEGTSNPNLYWYRQAAGRGLQLLFYSVGIGQISSEVPQNLSASRPQDRQFILSSKKLLLSDSGFYLCAWSSQVLEETQYFGPGTRLLVL.